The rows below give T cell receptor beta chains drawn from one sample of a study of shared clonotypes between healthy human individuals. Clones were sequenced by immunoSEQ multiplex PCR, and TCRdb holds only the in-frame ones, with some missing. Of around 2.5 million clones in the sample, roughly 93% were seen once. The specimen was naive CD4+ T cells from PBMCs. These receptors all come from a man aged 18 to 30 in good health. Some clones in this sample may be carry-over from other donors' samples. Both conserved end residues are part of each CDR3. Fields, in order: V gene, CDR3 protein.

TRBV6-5 CASSYRALNQPQHF
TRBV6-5 CASSYRAKNIQYF
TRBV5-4 CASTKGASGQETQYF
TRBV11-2 CASSKTSGPTYNEQFF
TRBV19 CASRTSGTPGEQFF
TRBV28 CASSSSIGRYNQPQHF
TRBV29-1 CSVQGFANTEAFF
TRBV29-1 CSVEWEGSGYGYTF
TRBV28 CASSFSNSNQPQHF
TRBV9 CASSRGGVQETQYF
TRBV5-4 CASSFTTSSTDTQYF
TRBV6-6 CASSSLGQPQHF
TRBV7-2 CASSLAEAKNIQYF
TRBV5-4 CASSLSSGGTDTQYF
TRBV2 CASSETPIPYEQYF
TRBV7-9 CASSPYKYEQYF
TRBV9 CASSSTGFGGYTF
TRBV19 CASSLGLGTEAFF
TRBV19 CASSIRTVNTEAFF
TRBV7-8 CASSRGPNTEAFF
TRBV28 CASSVVSEYGYTF
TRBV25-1 CASSEYRGTETYEQYF
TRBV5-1 CASRVGRQETQYF
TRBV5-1 CASSLEGGRRETQYF
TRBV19 CASSILDRAYEQYF
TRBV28 CASSRDSGKNEQFF
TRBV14 CASSQSRLKAATDTQYF
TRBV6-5 CASSRAGDPPYEQYF
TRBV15 CATSRGGKYEQYF
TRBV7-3 CASSSRTSGAYNEQFF
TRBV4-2 CASSQDGLVIEQYF
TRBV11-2 CASSPLTSGNSYEQYF
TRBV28 CASITGYQPQHF
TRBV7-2 CASSLVAGDSEQYF
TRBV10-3 CAISARGQGRNEQFF
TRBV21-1 CASSKEAGVSYTGELFF
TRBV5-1 CASSSSNNVLTF
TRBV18 CASSPDLAYNEQFF
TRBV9 CASSEGAGAGQPQHF
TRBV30 CAWSVHEGSYEKLFF
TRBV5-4 CASSSPGTGGNTIYF
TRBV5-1 CASSFSGSANEQFF
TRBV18 CASSPGVRDYNEQFF
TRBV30 CAWSVRRGETQYF
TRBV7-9 CASSNTGGTEAFF
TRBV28 CASRPRQDNYGYTF
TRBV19 CASSTLAGNEQFF
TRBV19 CASTPTGTKNTGELFF
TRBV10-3 CAIRRGGGETEAFF
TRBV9 CASSSRGGPYNEQFF
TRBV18 CASSPQGITEAFF
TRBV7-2 CASSGQGLTEAFF
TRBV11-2 CASSLESGSYEQYF